This TCR beta chain emerged from a study of T cell responses to AZD1222 COVID-19 vaccine. For the study at large: Some second doses came at about 4 weeks and others at about 12 weeks; these were pooled. General study findings and limits: Donors were largely white British and mainly female; clonal diversity was possibly underestimated. Nearly half of the spike-specific TCRs reportedly recognize variant regions that carry no mutations.

Generated by immunoSEQ multiplex PCR, the TCRdb table keeps only in-frame clones and is missing some. The sample records 150,000 to 200,000 clones, roughly 90% being singletons. Of note for this clone: Its specificity is unknown.

V shed 1 base and J shed 5 bases, with 9 bases lying between them. CDR3 length equals 14 residues. Germline V lookup: CDR1 SGHTA, CDR2 FQGNSA. The rearrangement links TRBV7-2 to TRBJ2-1, with D perhaps matching TRBD2 (5 bases). The sample in question was peripheral blood, obtained on day 0 of AZD1222 vaccination. This clonotype was sampled from an adult in good health. The CDR3 protein is CASSLVAGDNEQFF. For the CDR3, the DNA is TGTGCCAGCAGCTTAGTGGCCGGGGACAATGAGCAGTTCTTC.